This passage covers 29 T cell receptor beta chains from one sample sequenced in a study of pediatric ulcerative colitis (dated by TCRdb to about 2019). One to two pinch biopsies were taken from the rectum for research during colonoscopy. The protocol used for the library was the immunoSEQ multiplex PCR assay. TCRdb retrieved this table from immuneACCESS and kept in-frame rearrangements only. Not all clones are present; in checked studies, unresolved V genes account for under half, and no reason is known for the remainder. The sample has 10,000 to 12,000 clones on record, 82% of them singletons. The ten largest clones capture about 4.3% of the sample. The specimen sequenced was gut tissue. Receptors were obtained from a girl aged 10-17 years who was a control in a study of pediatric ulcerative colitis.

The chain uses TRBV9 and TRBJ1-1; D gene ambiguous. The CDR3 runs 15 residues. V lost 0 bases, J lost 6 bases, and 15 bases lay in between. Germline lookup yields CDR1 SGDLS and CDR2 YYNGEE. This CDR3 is CASSVDGGQFSEAFF. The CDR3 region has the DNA TGTGCCAGCAGCGTAGATGGAGGGCAGTTCTCTGAAGCTTTCTTT.

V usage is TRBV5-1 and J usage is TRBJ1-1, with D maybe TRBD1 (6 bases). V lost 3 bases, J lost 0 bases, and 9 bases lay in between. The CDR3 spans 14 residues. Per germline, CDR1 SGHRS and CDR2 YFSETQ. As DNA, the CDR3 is TGCGCCAGCAGCTGGGGGGGCGTGAACACTGAAGCTTTCTTT. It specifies CASSWGGVNTEAFF.

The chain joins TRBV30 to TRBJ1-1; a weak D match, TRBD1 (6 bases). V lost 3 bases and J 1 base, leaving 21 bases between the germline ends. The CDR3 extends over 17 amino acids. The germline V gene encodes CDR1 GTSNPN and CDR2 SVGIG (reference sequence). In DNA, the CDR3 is TGTGCCTGGAGCCTTCCGATTACGGAGACAGGGAACACTGAAGCTTTCTTT. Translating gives CAWSLPITETGNTEAFF.

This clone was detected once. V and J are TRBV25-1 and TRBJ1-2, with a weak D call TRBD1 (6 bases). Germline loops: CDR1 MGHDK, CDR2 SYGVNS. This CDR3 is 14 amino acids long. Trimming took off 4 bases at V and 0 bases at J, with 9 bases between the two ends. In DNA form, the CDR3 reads TGTGCCAGCAGTGCACAGGGCCCTAACTATGGCTACACCTTC. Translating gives CASSAQGPNYGYTF.

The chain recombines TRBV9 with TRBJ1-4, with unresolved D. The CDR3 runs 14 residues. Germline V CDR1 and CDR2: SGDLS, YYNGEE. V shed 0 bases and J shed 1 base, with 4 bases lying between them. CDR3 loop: CASSVGGTNEKLFF. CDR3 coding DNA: TGTGCCAGCAGCGTAGGCGGAACTAATGAAAAACTGTTTTTT.

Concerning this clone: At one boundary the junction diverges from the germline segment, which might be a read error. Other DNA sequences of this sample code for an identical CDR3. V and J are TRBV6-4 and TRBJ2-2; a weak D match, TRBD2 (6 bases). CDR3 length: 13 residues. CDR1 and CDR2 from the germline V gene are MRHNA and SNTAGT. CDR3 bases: TGCGCCAGCAGTGGGACTAACACCGGGGAGCTGTTTTTT. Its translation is CASSGTNTGELFF.

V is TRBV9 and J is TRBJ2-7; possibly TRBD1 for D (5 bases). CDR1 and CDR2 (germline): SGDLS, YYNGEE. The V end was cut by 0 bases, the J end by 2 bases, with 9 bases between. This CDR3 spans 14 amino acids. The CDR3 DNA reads TGTGCCAGCAGCGTAGGCGTAGGGGCCTACGAGCAGTACTTC. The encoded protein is CASSVGVGAYEQYF.

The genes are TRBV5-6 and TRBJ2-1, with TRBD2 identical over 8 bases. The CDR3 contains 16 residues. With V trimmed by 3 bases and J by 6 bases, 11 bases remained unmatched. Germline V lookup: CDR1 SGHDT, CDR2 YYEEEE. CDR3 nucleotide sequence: TGTGCCAGCAGCTCGGAGGTAGCGGGAACCTCCAATGAGCAGTTCTTC. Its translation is CASSSEVAGTSNEQFF. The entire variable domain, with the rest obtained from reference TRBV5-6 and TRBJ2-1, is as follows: DAGVTQSPTHLIKTRGQQVTLRCSPKSGHDTVSWYQQALGQGPQFIFQYYEEEERQRGNFPDRFSGHQFPNYSSELNVNALLLGDSALYLCASSSEVAGTSNEQFFGPGTRLTVL.

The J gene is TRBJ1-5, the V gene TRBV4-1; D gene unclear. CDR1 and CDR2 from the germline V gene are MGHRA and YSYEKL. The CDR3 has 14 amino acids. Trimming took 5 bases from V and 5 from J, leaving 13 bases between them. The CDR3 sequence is CASSDLGSDQPQHF. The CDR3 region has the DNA TGCGCCAGCAGCGATCTGGGGTCCGATCAGCCCCAGCATTTT.

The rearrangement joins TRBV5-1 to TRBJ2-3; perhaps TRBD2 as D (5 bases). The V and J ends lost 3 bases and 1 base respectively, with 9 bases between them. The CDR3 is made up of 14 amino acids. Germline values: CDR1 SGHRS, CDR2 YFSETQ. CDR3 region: CASSSGSRTDTQYF. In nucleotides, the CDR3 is TGCGCCAGCAGCTCGGGATCCCGCACAGATACGCAGTATTTT. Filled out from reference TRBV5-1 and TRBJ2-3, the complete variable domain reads KAGVTQTPRYLIKTRGQQVTLSCSPISGHRSVSWYQQTPGQGLQFLFEYFSETQRNKGNFPGRFSGRQFSNSRSEMNVSTLELGDSALYLCASSSGSRTDTQYFGPGTRLTVL.

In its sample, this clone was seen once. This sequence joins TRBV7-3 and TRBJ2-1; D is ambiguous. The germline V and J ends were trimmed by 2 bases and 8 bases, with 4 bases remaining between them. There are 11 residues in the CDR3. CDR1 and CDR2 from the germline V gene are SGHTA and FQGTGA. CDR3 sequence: CASSLADEQFF. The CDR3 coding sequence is TGTGCCAGCAGCTTAGCGGATGAGCAGTTCTTC.

The CDR3 DNA sequence: TGTGCCAGCAGTGAGAAGGTCTCTGGAAACACCATATATTTT. Encoded protein: CASSEKVSGNTIYF. The chain has TRBV6-1 and TRBJ1-3; D is unresolved. The CDR3 is 14 amino acids. Deletions cut 3 bases from V and 0 bases from J, with 6 bases between. CDR1 MNHNS and CDR2 SASEGT come from the germline V gene.

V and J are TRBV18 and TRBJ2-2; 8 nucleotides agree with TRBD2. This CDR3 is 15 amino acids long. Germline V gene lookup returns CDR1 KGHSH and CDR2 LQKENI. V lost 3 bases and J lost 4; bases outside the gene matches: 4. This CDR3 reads CASSPGTRGTGELFF. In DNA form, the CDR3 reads TGTGCCAGCTCACCCGGGACTAGAGGCACCGGGGAGCTGTTTTTT.

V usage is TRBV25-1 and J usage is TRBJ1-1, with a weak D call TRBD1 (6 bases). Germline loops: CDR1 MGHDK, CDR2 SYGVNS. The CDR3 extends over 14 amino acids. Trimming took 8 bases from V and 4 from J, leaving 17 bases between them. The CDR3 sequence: CASGRPGVFTEAFF. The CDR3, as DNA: TGTGCCAGCGGACGGCCAGGGGTCTTCACTGAAGCTTTCTTT.

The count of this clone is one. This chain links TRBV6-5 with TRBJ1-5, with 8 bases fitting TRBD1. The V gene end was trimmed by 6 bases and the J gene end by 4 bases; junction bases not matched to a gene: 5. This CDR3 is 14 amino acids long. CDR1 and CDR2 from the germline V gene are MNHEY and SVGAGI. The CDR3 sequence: CASSPGQDNQPQHF. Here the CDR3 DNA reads TGTGCCAGCAGCCCGGGACAGGATAATCAGCCCCAGCATTTT.

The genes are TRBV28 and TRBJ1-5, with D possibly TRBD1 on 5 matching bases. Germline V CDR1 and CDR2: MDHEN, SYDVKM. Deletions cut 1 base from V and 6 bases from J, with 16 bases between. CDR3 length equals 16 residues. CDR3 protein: CASSLLGQGLSQPQHF. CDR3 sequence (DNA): TGTGCCAGCAGTTTATTGGGTCAGGGCCTAAGTCAGCCCCAGCATTTT.

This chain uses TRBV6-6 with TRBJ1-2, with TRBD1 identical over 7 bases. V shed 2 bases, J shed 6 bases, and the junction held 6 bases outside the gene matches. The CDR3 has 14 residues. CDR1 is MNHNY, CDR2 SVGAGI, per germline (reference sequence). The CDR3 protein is CASSYDGGGDGYTF. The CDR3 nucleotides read TGTGCCAGCAGTTACGATGGAGGGGGCGATGGCTACACCTTC.

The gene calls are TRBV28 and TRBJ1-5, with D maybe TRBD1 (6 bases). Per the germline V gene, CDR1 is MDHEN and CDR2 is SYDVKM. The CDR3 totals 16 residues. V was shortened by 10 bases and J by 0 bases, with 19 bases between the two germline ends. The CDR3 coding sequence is TGTGCCATCATACAGGCGGGGGCTTATAGCAATCAGCCCCAGCATTTT. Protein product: CAIIQAGAYSNQPQHF.

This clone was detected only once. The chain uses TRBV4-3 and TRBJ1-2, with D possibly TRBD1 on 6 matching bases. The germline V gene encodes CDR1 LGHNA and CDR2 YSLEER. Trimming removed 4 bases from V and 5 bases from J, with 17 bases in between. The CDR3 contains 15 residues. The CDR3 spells CASSLVLGQLYGYTF. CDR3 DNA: TGCGCCAGCAGCCTTGTCCTAGGACAGCTGTATGGCTACACCTTC.

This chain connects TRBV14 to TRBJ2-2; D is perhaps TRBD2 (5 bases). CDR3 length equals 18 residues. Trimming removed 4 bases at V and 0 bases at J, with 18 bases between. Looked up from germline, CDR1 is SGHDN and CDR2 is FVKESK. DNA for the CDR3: TGTGCCAGCAGCCTAATCAGTCGGACTTCTACGAACACCGGGGAGCTGTTTTTT. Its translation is CASSLISRTSTNTGELFF. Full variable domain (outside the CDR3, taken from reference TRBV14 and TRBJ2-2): EAGVTQFPSHSVIEKGQTVTLRCDPISGHDNLYWYRRVMGKEIKFLLHFVKESKQDESGMPNNRFLAERTGGTYSTLKVQPAELEDSGVYFCASSLISRTSTNTGELFFGEGSRLTVL.

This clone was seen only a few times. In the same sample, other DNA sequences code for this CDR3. This CDR3 reads CASSPGLGNTEAFF. The CDR3 coding sequence is TGTGCCAGCTCACCAGGGTTGGGGAATACTGAAGCTTTCTTT. The rearrangement links TRBV18 to TRBJ1-1; unclear D gene. Trimming took off 2 bases at V and 5 bases at J, with 12 bases between the two ends. The CDR3 has 14 amino acids. Germline V CDR1 and CDR2: KGHSH, LQKENI.

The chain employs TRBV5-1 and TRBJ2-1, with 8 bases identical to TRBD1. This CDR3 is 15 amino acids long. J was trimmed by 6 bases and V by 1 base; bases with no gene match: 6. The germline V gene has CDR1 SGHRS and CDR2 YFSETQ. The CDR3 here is CASSLLGQGPNEQFF. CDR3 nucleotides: TGCGCCAGCAGCTTGTTAGGACAGGGCCCCAATGAGCAGTTCTTC.

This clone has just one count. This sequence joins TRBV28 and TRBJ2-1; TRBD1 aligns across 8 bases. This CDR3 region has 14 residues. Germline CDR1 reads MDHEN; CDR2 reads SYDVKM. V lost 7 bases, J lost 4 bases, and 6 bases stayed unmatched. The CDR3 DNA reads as TGTGCCAGCATTAGGGACAGGAGGTACAATGAGCAGTTCTTC. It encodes CASIRDRRYNEQFF.

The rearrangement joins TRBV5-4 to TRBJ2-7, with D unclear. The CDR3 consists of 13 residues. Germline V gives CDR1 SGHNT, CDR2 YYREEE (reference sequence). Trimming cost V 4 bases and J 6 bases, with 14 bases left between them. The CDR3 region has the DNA TGTGCCAGCAGCCCCGACGGAGAAGGCGAGCAGTACTTC. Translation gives CASSPDGEGEQYF. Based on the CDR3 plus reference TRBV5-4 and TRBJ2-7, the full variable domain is ETGVTQSPTHLIKTRGQQVTLRCSSQSGHNTVSWYQQALGQGPQFIFQYYREEENGRGNFPPRFSGLQFPNYSSELNVNALELDDSALYLCASSPDGEGEQYFGPGTRLTVT.

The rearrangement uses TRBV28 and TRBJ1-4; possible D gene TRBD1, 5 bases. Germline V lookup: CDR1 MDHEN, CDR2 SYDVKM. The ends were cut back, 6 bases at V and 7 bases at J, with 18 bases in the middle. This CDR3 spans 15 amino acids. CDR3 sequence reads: CASSSGGFVGEKLFF. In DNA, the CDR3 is TGTGCCAGCAGCTCTGGGGGATTCGTGGGTGAAAAACTGTTTTTT.

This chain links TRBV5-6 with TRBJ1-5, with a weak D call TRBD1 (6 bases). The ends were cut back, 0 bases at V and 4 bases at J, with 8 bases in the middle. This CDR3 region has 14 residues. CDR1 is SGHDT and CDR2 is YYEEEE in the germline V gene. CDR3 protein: CASSLGQANQPQHF. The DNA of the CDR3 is TGTGCCAGCAGCTTGGGACAGGCAAATCAGCCCCAGCATTTT.

The CDR3 nucleotides are TGTGCCAGCAGATCGCCCCCAGGGGGACATTCCGGGGAGCTGTTTTTT. Its translation: CASRSPPGGHSGELFF. The chain carries TRBV2 and TRBJ2-2; 7 nucleotides line up with TRBD1. With V trimmed by 6 bases and J by 6 bases, 13 bases remained unmatched. The CDR3 is 16 amino acids. Per the germline V gene, CDR1 is SNHLY and CDR2 is FYNNEI.

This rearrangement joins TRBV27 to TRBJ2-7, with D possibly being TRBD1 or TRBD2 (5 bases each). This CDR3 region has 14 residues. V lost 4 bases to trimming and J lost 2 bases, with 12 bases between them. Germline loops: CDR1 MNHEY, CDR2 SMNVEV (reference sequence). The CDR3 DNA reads TGTGCCAGCAGTTCTGAGGGGATTCCCTACGAGCAGTACTTC. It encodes CASSSEGIPYEQYF.

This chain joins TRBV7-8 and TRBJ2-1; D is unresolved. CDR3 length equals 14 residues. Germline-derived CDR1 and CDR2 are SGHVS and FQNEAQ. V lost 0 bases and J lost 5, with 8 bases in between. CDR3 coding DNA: TGTGCCAGCAGCTTAGCGCCGGGCAACAATGAGCAGTTCTTC. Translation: CASSLAPGNNEQFF.